These 8 T cell receptor beta chains share one sample of origin, sequenced in a study of vaccination and CD4 T cells after COVID-19. TCRdb redid the calling of the PCR reads with MiXCR, one entry per CDR3 protein. Of about 19,000 distinct CDR3 sequences in the sample, approximately 60% were seen once. Sample: CD4+ T cells from blood, taken after SARS-CoV-2 vaccination. The source of these receptors is a human donor who had recovered from COVID-19.

This clonotype was counted a few times. V is TRBV20-1 and J is TRBJ2-5; TRBD2 agrees at 8 bases. The CDR3 runs 15 residues. From germline, CDR1 is DFQATT and CDR2 SNEGSKA (reference sequence). V was clipped by 1 base and J by 3 bases; unmatched bases: 7. This chain's CDR3 is CSARAPAGGKETQYF. CDR3 DNA: TGCAGTGCTAGAGCCCCCGCGGGGGGAAAAGAGACCCAGTACTTC.

The chain links TRBV28 to TRBJ1-2; 7 nucleotides line up with TRBD1. Trimming took 6 bases from V and 5 from J; bases not matched to a gene: 6. This CDR3 is 13 amino acids long. The germline gives CDR1 MDHEN, CDR2 SYDVKM. The CDR3 sequence is CASRDRSGYGYTF. DNA of the CDR3: TGTGCCAGCAGGGACAGGTCGGGGTATGGCTACACCTTC.

The table lists this clonotype with a few counts. This chain joins TRBV20-1 and TRBJ1-6, with TRBD1 as a possible D gene (5 bases). Deletions cut 5 bases from V and 7 bases from J, with 15 bases between. The CDR3 runs to 14 residues. Germline CDR1 reads DFQATT; CDR2 reads SNEGSKA (reference sequence). Here the CDR3 DNA reads TGCAGTGCTGACCCAGGGAGTGTGAATTCACCCCTCCACTTT. Translated: CSADPGSVNSPLHF.

The sample holds a few counts of this clonotype. The chain links TRBV6-1 to TRBJ1-5, with D perhaps TRBD1 (6 bases). There are 13 residues in the CDR3. The germline V and J ends were trimmed by 7 bases and 7 bases, with 14 bases remaining between them. Germline V gene lookup returns CDR1 MNHNS and CDR2 SASEGT. CDR3 DNA: TGTGCCAGCATGCGGTCTCAGGGGCAGCCCCAGCATTTT. Translation: CASMRSQGQPQHF.

The chain links TRBV12-3 or TRBV12-4 to TRBJ1-1; D might be TRBD1 (6 bases). The CDR3 runs to 14 residues. The V end lost 3 bases, the J end lost 5 bases, and 13 bases lay between the germline ends. CDR3 protein: CASSFGGAATEAFF. CDR3 DNA: TGTGCCAGCAGTTTCGGGGGCGCAGCGACTGAAGCTTTCTTT.

This clonotype was picked up one time. This chain links TRBV28 with TRBJ1-3; D not certain. Per the germline V gene, CDR1 is MDHEN and CDR2 is SYDVKM. The V end lost 6 bases, the J end lost 2 bases, and 8 bases lay between the germline ends. The CDR3 is made up of 13 amino acids. CDR3 protein: CASRRPTGNTIYF. Written as DNA, the CDR3 is TGTGCCAGCAGAAGACCGACTGGAAACACCATATATTTT.

The gene calls are TRBV4-1 and TRBJ1-5; D unclear. The CDR3 spans 12 residues. V was trimmed by 1 base and J by 4 bases, leaving 2 bases between them. Germline V gene lookup returns CDR1 MGHRA and CDR2 YSYEKL. CDR3 in DNA: TGCGCCAGCAGCCAAGTAAATCAGCCCCAGCATTTT. Protein: CASSQVNQPQHF.

For this clonotype: At one end the junction does not follow the germline gene, possibly because of a read error. The chain links TRBV7-7 to TRBJ2-5; 9 bases match TRBD2. This CDR3 region has 16 residues. Germline V gene data show CDR1 as SSHAT and CDR2 as FNYEAQ (reference sequence). CDR3 protein: CASSLRPAGGEETQYF. The DNA of the CDR3 is TGTGCTAGCAGCTTAAGGCCAGCGGGAGGAGAAGAGACCCAGTACTTC.